This TCR beta chain is from a study of T cells after yellow fever vaccination. Production of TCR cDNA was by 5'RACE template switching, which also added a universal primer site and UMIs. TCRdb independently ran MiXCR on the 5' RACE reads; one entry per CDR3 protein. Of 150,000 to 200,000 distinct CDR3 sequences in the sample, roughly 6.2% were seen once. Trimming took 2 bases from V and 4 from J; bases not matched to a gene: 10. The length of the CDR3 is 16 residues. CDR1 is MGHRA and CDR2 is YSYEKL in the germline V gene. This clonotype occurred many times. Specimen: CD4+ T cells sorted from PBMCs, collected on the day of the first yellow fever vaccination. The chain uses TRBV4-1 and TRBJ1-2; 7 positions agree with TRBD1. This TCR derives from a man younger than 35 who received the YFV17D yellow fever vaccine. CDR3 sequence reads: CASSQPRQGRGYGYTF. The CDR3 region has the DNA TGCGCCAGCAGCCAACCCCGACAGGGTAGAGGCTATGGCTACACCTTC.